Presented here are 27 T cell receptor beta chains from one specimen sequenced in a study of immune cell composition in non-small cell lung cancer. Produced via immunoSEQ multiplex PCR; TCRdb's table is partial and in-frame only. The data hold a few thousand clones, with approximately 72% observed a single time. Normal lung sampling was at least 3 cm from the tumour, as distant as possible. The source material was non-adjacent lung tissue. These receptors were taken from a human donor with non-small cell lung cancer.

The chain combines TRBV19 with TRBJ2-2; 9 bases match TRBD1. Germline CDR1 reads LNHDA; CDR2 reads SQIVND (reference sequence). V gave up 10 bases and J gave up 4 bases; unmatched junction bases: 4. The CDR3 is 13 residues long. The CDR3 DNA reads TGTGCCACGGACAGGGGCCCCACCGGGGAGCTGTTTTTT. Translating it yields CATDRGPTGELFF.

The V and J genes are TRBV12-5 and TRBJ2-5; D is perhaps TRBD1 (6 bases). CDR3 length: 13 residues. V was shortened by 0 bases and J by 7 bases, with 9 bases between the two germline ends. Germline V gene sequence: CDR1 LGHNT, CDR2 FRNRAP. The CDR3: CASGLVGQSTQYF. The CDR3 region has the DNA TGTGCTAGTGGTTTGGTAGGACAGTCGACCCAGTACTTC.

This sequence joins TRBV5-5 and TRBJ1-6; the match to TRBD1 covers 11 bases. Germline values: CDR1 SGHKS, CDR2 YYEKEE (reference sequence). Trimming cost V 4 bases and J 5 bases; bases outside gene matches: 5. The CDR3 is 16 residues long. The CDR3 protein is CASSIGQGANNSPLHF. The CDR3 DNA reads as TGTGCCAGCAGCATAGGACAGGGGGCGAATAATTCACCCCTCCACTTT.

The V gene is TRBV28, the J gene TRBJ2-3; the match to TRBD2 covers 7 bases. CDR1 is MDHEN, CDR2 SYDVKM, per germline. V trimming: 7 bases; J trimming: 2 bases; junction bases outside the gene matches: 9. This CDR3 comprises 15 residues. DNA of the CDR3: TGTGCCAGCAATTCTCCAGCGGGGCTCACAGATACGCAGTATTTT. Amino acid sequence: CASNSPAGLTDTQYF. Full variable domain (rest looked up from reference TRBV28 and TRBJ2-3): DVKVTQSSRYLVKRTGEKVFLECVQDMDHENMFWYRQDPGLGLRLIYFSYDVKMKEKGDIPEGYSVSREKKERFSLILESASTNQTSMYLCASNSPAGLTDTQYFGPGTRLTVL.

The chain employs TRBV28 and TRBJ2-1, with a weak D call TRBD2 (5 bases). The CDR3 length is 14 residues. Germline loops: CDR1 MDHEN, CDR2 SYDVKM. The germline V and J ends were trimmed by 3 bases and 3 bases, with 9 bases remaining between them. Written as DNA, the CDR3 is TGTGCCAGCAGTTTTACCGGGGACTACAATGAGCAGTTCTTC. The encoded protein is CASSFTGDYNEQFF.

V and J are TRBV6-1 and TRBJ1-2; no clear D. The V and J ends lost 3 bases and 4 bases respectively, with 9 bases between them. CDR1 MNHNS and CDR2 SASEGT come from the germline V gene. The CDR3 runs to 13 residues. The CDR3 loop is CASSDGGFYGYTF. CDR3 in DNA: TGTGCCAGCAGTGATGGAGGGTTCTATGGCTACACCTTC.

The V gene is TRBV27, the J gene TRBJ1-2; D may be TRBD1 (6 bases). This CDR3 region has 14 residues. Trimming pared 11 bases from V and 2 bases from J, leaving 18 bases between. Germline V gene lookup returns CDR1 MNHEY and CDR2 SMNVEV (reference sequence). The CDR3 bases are TGTGCCTCCGCAGTAACAGGGCGCAACTATGGCTACACCTTC. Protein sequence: CASAVTGRNYGYTF.

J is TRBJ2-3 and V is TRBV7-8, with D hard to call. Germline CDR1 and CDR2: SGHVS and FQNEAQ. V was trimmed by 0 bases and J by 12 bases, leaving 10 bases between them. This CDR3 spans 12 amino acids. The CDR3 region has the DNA TGTGCCAGCAGCTTAGCGATAGTCTCCCAGTATTTT. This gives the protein CASSLAIVSQYF.

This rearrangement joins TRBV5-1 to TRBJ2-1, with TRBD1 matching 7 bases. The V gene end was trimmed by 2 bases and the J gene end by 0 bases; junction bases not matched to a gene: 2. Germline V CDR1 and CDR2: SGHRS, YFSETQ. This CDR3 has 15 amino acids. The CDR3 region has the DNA TGCGCCAGCAGCTTAGGGACAGTCTCCTACAATGAGCAGTTCTTC. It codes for CASSLGTVSYNEQFF.

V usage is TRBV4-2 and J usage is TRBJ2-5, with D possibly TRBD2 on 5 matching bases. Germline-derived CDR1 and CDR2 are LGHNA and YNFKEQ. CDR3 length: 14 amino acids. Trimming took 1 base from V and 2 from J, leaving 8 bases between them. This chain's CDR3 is CASSQVGGQETQYF. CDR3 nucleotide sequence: TGTGCCAGCAGCCAAGTCGGCGGGCAAGAGACCCAGTACTTC.

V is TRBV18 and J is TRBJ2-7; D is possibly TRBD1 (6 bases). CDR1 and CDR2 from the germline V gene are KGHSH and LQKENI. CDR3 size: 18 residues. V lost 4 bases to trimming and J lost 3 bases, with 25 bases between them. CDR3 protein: CASSRDLPSRTVLYEQYF. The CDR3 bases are TGTGCCAGCTCACGCGATCTCCCTAGTAGGACAGTCCTCTACGAGCAGTACTTC.

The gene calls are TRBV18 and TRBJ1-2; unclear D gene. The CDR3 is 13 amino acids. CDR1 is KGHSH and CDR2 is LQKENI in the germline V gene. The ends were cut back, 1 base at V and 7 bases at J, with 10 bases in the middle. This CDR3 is CASSPHKGAGYTF. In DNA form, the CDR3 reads TGTGCCAGCTCACCACATAAGGGAGCTGGCTACACCTTC.

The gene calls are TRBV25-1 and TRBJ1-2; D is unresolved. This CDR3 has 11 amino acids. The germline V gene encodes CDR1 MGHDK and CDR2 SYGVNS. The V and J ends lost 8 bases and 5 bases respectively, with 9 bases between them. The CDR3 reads CASEWRYGYTF. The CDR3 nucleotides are TGTGCCAGCGAGTGGCGGTATGGCTACACCTTC.

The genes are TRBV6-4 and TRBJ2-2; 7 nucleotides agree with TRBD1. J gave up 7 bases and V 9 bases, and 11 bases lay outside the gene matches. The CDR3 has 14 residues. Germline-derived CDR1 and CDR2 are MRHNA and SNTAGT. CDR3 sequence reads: CARVRQGGVGELFF. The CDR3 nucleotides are TGTGCCAGGGTTAGACAGGGTGGGGTCGGGGAGCTGTTTTTT.

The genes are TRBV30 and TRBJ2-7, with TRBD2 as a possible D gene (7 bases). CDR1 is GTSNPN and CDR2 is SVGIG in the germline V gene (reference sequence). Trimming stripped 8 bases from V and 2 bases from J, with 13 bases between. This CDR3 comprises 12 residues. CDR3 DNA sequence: TGTGCCGGGGGGGCAGGGACCTACGAGCAGTACTTC. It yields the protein CAGGAGTYEQYF.

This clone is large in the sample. CDR3 residues: CASFAGQAPEQYF. CDR3 coding DNA: TGTGCCAGCTTCGCGGGCCAAGCTCCCGAGCAGTACTTC. V gene TRBV2 combines with J gene TRBJ2-7, with TRBD2 as a possible D gene (5 bases). The CDR3 is 13 amino acids. CDR1 is SNHLY and CDR2 is FYNNEI in the germline V gene. Deletions cut 8 bases from V and 6 bases from J, with 17 bases between.

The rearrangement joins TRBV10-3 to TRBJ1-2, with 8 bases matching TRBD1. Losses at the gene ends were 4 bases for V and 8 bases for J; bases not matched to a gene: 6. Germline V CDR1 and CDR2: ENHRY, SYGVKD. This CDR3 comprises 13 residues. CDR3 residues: CAISGGQAEGYTF. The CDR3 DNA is TGTGCCATCAGTGGGGGACAGGCGGAGGGCTACACCTTC.

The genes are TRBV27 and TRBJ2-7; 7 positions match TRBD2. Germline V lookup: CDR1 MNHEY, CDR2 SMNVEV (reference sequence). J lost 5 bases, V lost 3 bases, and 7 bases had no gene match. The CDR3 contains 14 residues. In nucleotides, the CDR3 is TGTGCCAGCAGTTTGGGAGGGGAAGTGGACGAGCAGTACTTC. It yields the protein CASSLGGEVDEQYF.

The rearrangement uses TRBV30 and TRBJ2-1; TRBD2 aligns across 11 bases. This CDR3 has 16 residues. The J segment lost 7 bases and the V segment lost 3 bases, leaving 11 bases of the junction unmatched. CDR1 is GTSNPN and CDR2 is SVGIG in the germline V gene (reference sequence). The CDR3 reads CAWSRTVLAGVNEQFF. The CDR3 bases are TGTGCCTGGAGCCGTACAGTACTAGCGGGGGTTAATGAGCAGTTCTTC.

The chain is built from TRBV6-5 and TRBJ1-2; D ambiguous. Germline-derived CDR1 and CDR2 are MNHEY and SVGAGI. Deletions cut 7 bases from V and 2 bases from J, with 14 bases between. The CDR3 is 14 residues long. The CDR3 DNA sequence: TGTGCCAGCACTCCGCGACGAGGGAACTATGGCTACACCTTC. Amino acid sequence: CASTPRRGNYGYTF.

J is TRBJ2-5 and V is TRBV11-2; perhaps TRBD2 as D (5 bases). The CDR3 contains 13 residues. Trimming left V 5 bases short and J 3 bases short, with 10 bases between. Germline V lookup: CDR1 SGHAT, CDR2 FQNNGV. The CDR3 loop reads CASSLGLKETQYF. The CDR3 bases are TGTGCCAGCAGCCTAGGACTGAAAGAGACCCAGTACTTC.

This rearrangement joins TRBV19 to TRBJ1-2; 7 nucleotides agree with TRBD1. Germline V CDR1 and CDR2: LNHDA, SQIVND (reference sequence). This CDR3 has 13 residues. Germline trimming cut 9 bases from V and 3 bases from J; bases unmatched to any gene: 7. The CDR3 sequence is CASAQGVYYGYTF. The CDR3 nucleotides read TGTGCCAGCGCGCAGGGGGTATACTATGGCTACACCTTC.

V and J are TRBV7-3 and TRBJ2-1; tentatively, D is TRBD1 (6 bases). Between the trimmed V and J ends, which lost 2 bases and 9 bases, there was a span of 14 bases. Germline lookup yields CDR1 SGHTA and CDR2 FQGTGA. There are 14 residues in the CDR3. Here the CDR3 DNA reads TGTGCCAGCAGCTTAGGTACAGGGAATACTGAGCAGTTCTTC. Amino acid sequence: CASSLGTGNTEQFF.

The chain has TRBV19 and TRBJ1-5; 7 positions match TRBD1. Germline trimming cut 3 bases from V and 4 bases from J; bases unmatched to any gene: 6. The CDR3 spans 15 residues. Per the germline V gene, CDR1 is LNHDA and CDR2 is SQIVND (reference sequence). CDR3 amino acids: CASSIRTGINQPQHF. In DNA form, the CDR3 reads TGTGCCAGTAGTATCCGGACAGGCATAAATCAGCCCCAGCATTTT.

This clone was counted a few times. As DNA, the CDR3 is TGCAGCGTCTTAGACCAGGCGGGCGGCTACACCTTC. It codes for CSVLDQAGGYTF. The J gene is TRBJ1-2, the V gene TRBV29-1, with no clear D. CDR3 length: 12 residues. The germline V and J ends were trimmed by 6 bases and 8 bases, with 16 bases remaining between them. CDR1 is SQVTM, CDR2 ANQGSEA, per germline. Drawing the rest from reference TRBV29-1 and TRBJ1-2, the complete variable domain is SAVISQKPSRDICQRGTSLTIQCQVDSQVTMMFWYRQQPGQSLTLIATANQGSEATYESGFVIDKFPISRPNLTFSTLTVSNMSPEDSSIYLCSVLDQAGGYTFGSGTRLTVV.

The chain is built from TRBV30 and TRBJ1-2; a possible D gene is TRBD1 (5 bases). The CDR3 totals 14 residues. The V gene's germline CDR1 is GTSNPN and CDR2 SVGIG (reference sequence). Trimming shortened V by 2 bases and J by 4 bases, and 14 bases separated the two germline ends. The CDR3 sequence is CAWSHSADTYGYTF. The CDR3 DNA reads TGTGCCTGGAGTCATTCGGCGGACACCTATGGCTACACCTTC.

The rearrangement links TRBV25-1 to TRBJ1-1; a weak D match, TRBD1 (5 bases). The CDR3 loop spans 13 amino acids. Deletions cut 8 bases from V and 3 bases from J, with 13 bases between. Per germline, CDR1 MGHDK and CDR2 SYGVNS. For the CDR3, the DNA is TGTGCCAGCGTCGGGGGAGGGTACACTGAAGCTTTCTTT. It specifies CASVGGGYTEAFF. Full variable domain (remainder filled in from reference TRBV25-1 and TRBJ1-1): EADIYQTPRYLVIGTGKKITLECSQTMGHDKMYWYQQDPGMELHLIHYSYGVNSTEKGDLSSESTVSRIRTEHFPLTLESARPSHTSQYLCASVGGGYTEAFFGQGTRLTVV.